The next 13 T cell receptor beta chains were all read from a single sample in a study of blood T cells in healthy people across ages. With a J-beta primer mix and a sample-barcoded 5' primer, a second PCR ran 7 to 11 cycles. TCRdb processed the 5' RACE reads anew with MiXCR; each CDR3 protein has one entry. The sample records about 640,000 distinct CDR3 sequences, around three fifths being singletons. The sample consisted of blood. The receptors stem from a man aged 60 to 75 in good health.

V usage is TRBV6-1 and J usage is TRBJ1-6, with TRBD1 matching 7 bases. Losses at the gene ends were 6 bases for V and 10 bases for J; bases not matched to a gene: 6. The germline V gene has CDR1 MNHNS and CDR2 SASEGT. The CDR3 is made up of 13 amino acids. CDR3 sequence reads: CASSPTGRSPLHF. The CDR3 region has the DNA TGTGCCAGCAGCCCGACAGGGCGGTCACCCCTCCACTTT.

This clonotype was recorded a few times. This sequence joins TRBV7-9 and TRBJ1-4, with D hard to call. The CDR3 has 12 residues. Germline loops: CDR1 SEHNR, CDR2 FQNEAQ (reference sequence). Trimming pared 3 bases from V and 5 bases from J, leaving 4 bases between. DNA of the CDR3: TGTGCCAGCAGCTTCCTAAATGAAAAACTGTTTTTT. Protein product: CASSFLNEKLFF.

This clonotype came up once. The DNA is left out, because the CDR3 cannot be placed on it with certainty; the CDR3 is given as TCRdb lists it. The chain carries TRBV20-1 and TRBJ2-1; the D segment call TRBD1 is taken from the table without a DNA check. The CDR3 extends over 18 residues, inclusive of both ends. Germline V lookup: CDR1 DFQATT, CDR2 SNEGSKA (reference sequence). CDR3 amino acids: CSAWGTFGNGTRGHEQFF.

CDR3 nucleotide sequence: TGTGCCAGCGGACAGGCAGCCTACGAGCAGTACTTC. This encodes CASGQAAYEQYF. The gene calls are TRBV28 and TRBJ2-4; 7 positions match TRBD1. The J call may be incorrect, as the DNA end agrees better with TRBJ2-7. The CDR3 covers 12 residues. Germline CDR1 is MDHEN and CDR2 is SYDVKM.

This clonotype occurred a few times. CDR3 residues: CASSPGPNEKLFF. DNA for the CDR3: TGTGCCAGCAGCCCCGGGCCTAATGAAAAACTGTTTTTT. The genes are TRBV7-2 and TRBJ1-4; no firm D call. V was shortened by 5 bases and J by 3 bases, with 7 bases between the two germline ends. The CDR3 runs 13 residues. Germline V gene sequence: CDR1 SGHTA, CDR2 FQGNSA.

This clonotype has only one observation. The chain is built from TRBV7-9 and TRBJ2-3; perhaps TRBD1 as D (6 bases). Trimming removed 5 bases at V and 2 bases at J, with 14 bases between. CDR3 length: 15 residues. From germline, CDR1 is SEHNR and CDR2 FQNEAQ (reference sequence). This CDR3 reads CASSPTGMDTDTQYF. The CDR3 DNA reads TGTGCCAGCAGCCCAACAGGGATGGACACAGATACGCAGTATTTT.

The chain employs TRBV27 and TRBJ2-7, with a tentative D call TRBD1 (6 bases). Deletions cut 6 bases from V and 0 bases from J, with 12 bases between. This CDR3 has 14 amino acids. CDR1 MNHEY and CDR2 SMNVEV come from the germline V gene (reference sequence). The CDR3 loop is CASRPGTISYEQYF. The CDR3 DNA is TGTGCCAGCAGGCCCGGGACAATCTCCTACGAGCAGTACTTC.

J is TRBJ2-3 and V is TRBV20-1; 14 bases are a match to TRBD2. V was pared by 0 bases and J by 2 bases, with 7 bases of the junction left unmatched. The CDR3 extends over 18 amino acids. Germline V lookup: CDR1 DFQATT, CDR2 SNEGSKA (reference sequence). Here the CDR3 reads CSARDLRTSGGSTDTQYF. CDR3 coding DNA: TGCAGTGCTAGAGATCTACGGACTAGCGGGGGGTCCACAGATACGCAGTATTTT.

This clonotype was observed a single time. The chain couples TRBV29-1 to TRBJ2-1, with D hard to call. Germline CDR1 SQVTM, CDR2 ANQGSEA. The CDR3 is made up of 14 amino acids. Trimming pared 0 bases from V and 7 bases from J, leaving 13 bases between. The CDR3 region is CSVEDLGGANEQFF. DNA of the CDR3: TGCAGCGTTGAAGATCTAGGTGGAGCTAATGAGCAGTTCTTC.

This clonotype was counted a single time. The chain joins TRBV4-1 to TRBJ2-1, with a possible D match to TRBD2 (6 bases). The germline V gene encodes CDR1 MGHRA and CDR2 YSYEKL. The CDR3 is made up of 16 amino acids. Between the trimmed V and J ends, which lost 0 bases and 9 bases, there was a span of 18 bases. CDR3 sequence: CASSQDGGGAFGEQFF. CDR3 DNA: TGCGCCAGCAGCCAAGACGGCGGCGGGGCTTTTGGTGAGCAGTTCTTC.

This chain links TRBV28 with TRBJ1-2; 9 bases are shared with TRBD1. V trimming: 7 bases; J trimming: 6 bases; junction bases outside the gene matches: 9. The CDR3 has 14 residues. In germline, CDR1 is MDHEN, CDR2 SYDVKM. Written as DNA, the CDR3 is TGTGCCAGCACCGTCCCGGGACAGGGTCATGGCTACACCTTC. Its translation: CASTVPGQGHGYTF.

This clonotype occurred many times. The chain joins TRBV3-1 to TRBJ2-6; no reliable D call. Germline V gene sequence: CDR1 LGHDT, CDR2 YNNKEL (reference sequence). Trimming cost V 4 bases and J 0 bases, with 7 bases left between them. CDR3 length equals 15 residues. The CDR3: CASSRDSSGANVLTF. The CDR3 region has the DNA TGTGCCAGCAGCCGGGATAGCTCTGGGGCCAACGTCCTGACTTTC. The whole variable domain, remainder taken from reference TRBV3-1 and TRBJ2-6, is DTAVSQTPKYLVTQMGNDKSIKCEQNLGHDTMYWYKQDSKKFLKIMFSYNNKELIINETVPNRFSPKSPDKAHLNLHINSLELGDSAVYFCASSRDSSGANVLTFGAGSRLTVL.

Only a few counts were recorded for this clonotype. V gene TRBV12-3 or TRBV12-4 combines with J gene TRBJ2-7; 7 bases align to TRBD1. The CDR3 has 13 amino acids. V shed 7 bases and J 0 bases; nucleotides not matched to a gene: 3. DNA of the CDR3: TGTGCCAGCACAGGGGGACCCTCCTACGAGCAGTACTTC. Its protein product is CASTGGPSYEQYF.